This T cell receptor beta chain was retrieved from a study of T cell responses to AZD1222 COVID-19 vaccine. About the research overall: Pooled together were second doses at about 4 or about 12 weeks.

The length of the CDR3 is 14 residues. Germline V gives CDR1 LNHDA, CDR2 SQIVND (reference sequence). Trimming took off 5 bases at V and 5 bases at J, with 15 bases between the two ends. Study observations and caveats: Spike-specific TCR breadth and depth grew following two AZD1222 doses.

This clone has just one count. Its antigen is as yet unknown. This sample also contains other DNA sequences that code for the same CDR3. Repertoires were generated with immunoSEQ multiplex PCR, while TCRdb's copy carries only in-frame clones and drops some. This table has over 95,000 clones, more than 85% appearing once. Sequenced material: peripheral blood, taken on day 0 of AZD1222 vaccination. This receptor was taken from an adult in good health. The chain employs TRBV19 and TRBJ2-5; tentatively, D is TRBD2 (7 bases). The CDR3 loop reads CASSRGAGWETQYF. The CDR3 DNA reads TGTGCCAGTAGTCGGGGGGCGGGTTGGGAGACCCAGTACTTC.